Listed below are T cell receptor beta chains from one sample, sequenced in a study of OX40 agonist ivuxolimab in advanced cancers. Libraries were prepared by immunoSEQ multiplex PCR; TCRdb keeps only in-frame clonotypes and omits some of them. This sample yields 70,000 to 75,000 clones, of which about 86% are seen a single time; around 1% belongs to the top ten. The sample here was CD4+ or CD8+ T cells sorted from blood, taken in a trial of the OX40 agonist ivuxolimab. The receptors here all came from an adult with an advanced solid tumor such as melanoma, head and neck, liver or kidney cancer. CDR3s include the opening cysteine and the closing phenylalanine or tryptophan. The D gene is left open where the match is weak. Not all rows give a size; the values are once, few, many and, for expanded clones, a class.

d_gene: -; abundance: once; v_gene: TRBV28; j_gene: TRBJ2-1; CDR3nt: TGTGCCAGCAGTTCCCGCCCCAGGGGGGCTTCCTACAATGAGCAGTTCTTC; CDR3aa: CASSSRPRGASYNEQFF
d_gene: -; abundance: once; v_gene: TRBV7-2; j_gene: TRBJ2-1; CDR3nt: TGTGCCAGCAGCCCGGACTCTACCTACAATGAGCAGTTCTTC; CDR3aa: CASSPDSTYNEQFF
d_gene: -; abundance: -; v_gene: TRBV6-1; j_gene: TRBJ1-1; CDR3nt: TGTGCCAGCAGCGCGGCCGGGACGGGGAACACTGAAGCTTTCTTT; CDR3aa: CASSAAGTGNTEAFF
d_gene: -; abundance: -; v_gene: TRBV7-2; j_gene: TRBJ1-1; CDR3nt: TGTGCCAGCAGCTTAGTGCTAACGGGGGCCACTGAAGCTTTCTTT; CDR3aa: CASSLVLTGATEAFF
d_gene: TRBD1; abundance: -; v_gene: TRBV6-1; j_gene: TRBJ1-2; CDR3nt: TGTGCCAGCAGTGATCACAGGGGGAACTATGGCTACACCTTC; CDR3aa: CASSDHRGNYGYTF
d_gene: TRBD1; abundance: -; v_gene: TRBV7-2; j_gene: TRBJ2-4; CDR3nt: TGTGCCAGCAGCTTATCTGGACAGGGGGCCTCAAAAAACATTCAGTACTTC; CDR3aa: CASSLSGQGASKNIQYF
d_gene: -; abundance: -; v_gene: TRBV14; j_gene: TRBJ1-3; CDR3nt: TGTGCCAGCAGCCGCGAGGGCTCGTTTGGAAACACCATATATTTT; CDR3aa: CASSREGSFGNTIYF
d_gene: TRBD2; abundance: -; v_gene: TRBV19; j_gene: TRBJ2-7; CDR3nt: TGTGCCAGTAGCCCTCCCGAGGCCGGGAGGAACGAGCAGTACTTC; CDR3aa: CASSPPEAGRNEQYF
d_gene: -; abundance: -; v_gene: TRBV6-5; j_gene: TRBJ2-7; CDR3nt: TGTGCCAGCAGTAGCGGAGGGACCTACGAGCAGTACTTC; CDR3aa: CASSSGGTYEQYF
d_gene: -; abundance: -; v_gene: TRBV28; j_gene: TRBJ1-5; CDR3nt: TGTGCCACCCAGGGGTTCAATCAGCCCCAGCATTTT; CDR3aa: CATQGFNQPQHF
d_gene: -; abundance: -; v_gene: TRBV4-3; j_gene: TRBJ2-5; CDR3nt: TGCGCCAGCAGGTCCCCTCGTTCGGTCCGGACCCAGTACTTC; CDR3aa: CASRSPRSVRTQYF
d_gene: -; abundance: -; v_gene: TRBV7-7; j_gene: TRBJ1-4; CDR3nt: TGTGCCAGCAGCCGGGGAACTAATGAAAAACTGTTTTTT; CDR3aa: CASSRGTNEKLFF
d_gene: -; abundance: -; v_gene: TRBV28; j_gene: TRBJ1-4; CDR3nt: TGTGCCAGCAGTACCGCCGGGGGAGTAGGGGAAAAACTGTTTTTT; CDR3aa: CASSTAGGVGEKLFF
d_gene: TRBD1; abundance: -; v_gene: TRBV4-1; j_gene: TRBJ1-1; CDR3nt: TGCGCCAGCAGCCAAGATCGACAGGGGGTGACCTCCTGGGTACCGAACACTGAAGCTTTCTTT; CDR3aa: CASSQDRQGVTSWVPNTEAFF
d_gene: -; abundance: -; v_gene: TRBV7-6; j_gene: TRBJ2-7; CDR3nt: TGTGCCAGCAGCGGCACCGAGGGAGTGGAGTACTTC; CDR3aa: CASSGTEGVEYF